This T cell receptor beta chain is from a study of T cell responses to AZD1222 COVID-19 vaccine. Notes on this clone: At one end, the junction sequence differs from germline, possibly due to a read error.

Sequencing used immunoSEQ multiplex PCR; TCRdb keeps in-frame clones, though not all of them. Among 170,000 or so clones listed, just over 90% were seen once. The CDR3 extends over 14 amino acids. The germline V gene encodes CDR1 LGHNA and CDR2 YSLEER. The material sequenced was peripheral blood, taken on day 0 of AZD1222 vaccination. The chain carries TRBV4-3 and TRBJ1-3; 9 bases align to TRBD1. The clonotype originates from an adult in good health. CDR3 residues: CASSQGISIRDRVF. The CDR3 DNA is TGCGCCAGCAGCCAAGGAATCTCAATCCGGGACAGGGTATTT.